This TCR beta chain was found in a study of Tregs in tolerant kidney transplant recipients. Study overall: The nonmyeloablative bone marrow transplants came from related graft donors, with transient mixed chimerism.

Repertoires were generated with immunoSEQ multiplex PCR, while TCRdb's copy carries only in-frame clones and drops some. Its table records roughly 48,000 clones. The CDR3 runs to 16 residues. The ends were cut back, 5 bases at V and 3 bases at J, with 17 bases in the middle. Germline assignment: CDR1 SSHAT and CDR2 FNYEAQ (reference sequence). Study-level results: Changing PCR primers prevented nucleotide comparison between some patients' samples. No direct test of biological reproducibility was done here. Tregs expanded with activated donor B cells seemed most donor-specific.

Notes on this clone: Its antigen is as yet unknown. From the germline J gene comes the end of the CDR3, since the read stops 3 residues before it.

V usage is TRBV7-7 and J usage is TRBJ1-3; D might be TRBD1 (6 bases). Sequencing was performed on CD4+ T cells from blood, taken before the transplant. This sequence was found in a human donor who received a combined kidney and bone marrow transplant. The part of the CDR3 DNA that was read is TGTGCCAGCAGCCCAAATCCAGGGGTTGATGGAAACACC. Translation: CASSPNPGVDGNT. The entire CDR3 sequence reads CASSPNPGVDGNTIYF.